Listed below are T cell receptor beta chains from one sample, sequenced in a study of T cell responses to AZD1222 COVID-19 vaccine. Method: immunoSEQ multiplex PCR; TCRdb's copy keeps in-frame clones and lacks some. Of approximately 120,000 clones in the sample, about 90% were seen once. The material was peripheral blood, obtained on day 0 of AZD1222 vaccination. The origin of the receptors is an adult in good health. Both conserved end residues are part of each CDR3. The D gene is left open where the match is weak. Where a row states a size, it is once, few, many or the class of an expanded clone; other rows omit it.

clone size: NA; J gene: TRBJ2-1; V gene: TRBV15; CDR3 length: 17; D gene: NA; CDR3 protein: CATSSVSSAISYNEQFF; CDR3 DNA: TGTGCCACCAGCAGCGTGTCTAGCGCTATCTCCTACAATGAGCAGTTCTTC
clone size: once; J gene: TRBJ1-4; V gene: TRBV11-2; CDR3 length: 15; D gene: NA; CDR3 protein: CASSPNFSGREKLFF; CDR3 DNA: TGTGCCAGCAGCCCCAACTTCTCGGGTCGCGAAAAACTGTTTTTT
clone size: NA; J gene: TRBJ2-7; V gene: TRBV3-1/TRBV3-2; CDR3 length: 15; D gene: TRBD2; CDR3 protein: CASRGTSGTSYEQYF; CDR3 DNA: TGTGCCAGCAGGGGGACTAGCGGGACGTCCTACGAGCAGTACTTC
clone size: once; J gene: TRBJ2-7; V gene: TRBV5-5; CDR3 length: 17; D gene: NA; CDR3 protein: CASNNSPQVRPGYEQYF; CDR3 DNA: TGTGCCAGCAATAATTCACCTCAGGTGCGCCCCGGTTACGAGCAGTACTTC
clone size: NA; J gene: TRBJ1-5; V gene: TRBV19; CDR3 length: 15; D gene: NA; CDR3 protein: CASSYTANSNQPQHF; CDR3 DNA: TGTGCCAGTAGTTACACAGCGAATAGCAATCAGCCCCAGCATTTT
clone size: NA; J gene: TRBJ1-1; V gene: TRBV18; CDR3 length: 16; D gene: NA; CDR3 protein: CASSPSFGGSNTEAFF; CDR3 DNA: TGTGCCAGCTCACCCTCTTTTGGGGGGTCAAACACTGAAGCTTTCTTT
clone size: NA; J gene: TRBJ1-2; V gene: TRBV7-9; CDR3 length: 14; D gene: NA; CDR3 protein: CASSIGEGAYGYTF; CDR3 DNA: TGTGCCAGCAGTATAGGTGAAGGGGCCTATGGCTACACCTTC
clone size: NA; J gene: TRBJ2-1; V gene: TRBV6-5; CDR3 length: 13; D gene: NA; CDR3 protein: CASSGRIGNEQFF; CDR3 DNA: TGTGCCAGCAGCGGCAGAATCGGCAATGAGCAGTTCTTC
clone size: NA; J gene: TRBJ2-5; V gene: TRBV3-1/TRBV3-2; CDR3 length: 15; D gene: NA; CDR3 protein: CASSPRIARQETQYF; CDR3 DNA: TGTGCCAGCAGCCCCCGGATAGCAAGGCAAGAGACCCAGTACTTC
clone size: NA; J gene: TRBJ2-1; V gene: TRBV4-1; CDR3 length: 15; D gene: TRBD2; CDR3 protein: CASSQERLAGDEQFF; CDR3 DNA: TGCGCCAGCAGCCAAGAAAGGCTAGCGGGAGATGAGCAGTTCTTC
clone size: NA; J gene: TRBJ1-2; V gene: TRBV5-4; CDR3 length: 13; D gene: NA; CDR3 protein: CASSFNRDQGYTF; CDR3 DNA: TGTGCCAGCAGCTTTAACAGGGATCAGGGCTACACCTTC
clone size: once; J gene: TRBJ2-5; V gene: TRBV4-1; CDR3 length: 17; D gene: NA; CDR3 protein: CASSQDGFRGSQETQYF; CDR3 DNA: TGCGCCAGCAGCCAAGATGGATTCCGGGGGAGCCAAGAGACCCAGTACTTC